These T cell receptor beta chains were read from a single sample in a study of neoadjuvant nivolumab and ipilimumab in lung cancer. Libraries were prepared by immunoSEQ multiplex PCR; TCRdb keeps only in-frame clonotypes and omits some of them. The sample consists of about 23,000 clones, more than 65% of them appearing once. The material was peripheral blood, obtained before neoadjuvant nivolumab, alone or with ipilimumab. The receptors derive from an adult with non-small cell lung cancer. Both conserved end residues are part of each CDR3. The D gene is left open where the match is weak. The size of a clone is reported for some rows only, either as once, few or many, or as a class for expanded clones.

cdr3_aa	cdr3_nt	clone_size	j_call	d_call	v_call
CASSWTTGRNEQFF	TGCGCCAGCAGCTGGACGACAGGGCGGAATGAGCAGTTCTTC	.	TRBJ2-1	TRBD1	TRBV5-1
CASSLAGSTDTQYF	TGCGCCAGCAGCTTGGCCGGGAGCACAGATACGCAGTATTTT	few	TRBJ2-3	.	TRBV5-1
CASTPGGPSTNEKLFF	TGTGCCAGCACCCCCGGGGGGCCTTCAACTAATGAAAAACTGTTTTTT	.	TRBJ1-4	.	TRBV7-9
CASSPHRDWETQYF	TGTGCCAGCAGCCCCCATCGGGATTGGGAGACCCAGTACTTC	.	TRBJ2-5	.	TRBV7-3
CASSRERRYAFF	TGTGCCAGCAGCCGTGAAAGGCGGTATGCTTTCTTT	.	TRBJ1-1	.	TRBV28
CASSPLAGGLTQYF	TGTGCCAGCAGCCCTTTAGCGGGAGGACTAACGCAGTATTTT	.	TRBJ2-3	TRBD2	TRBV14
CASGLPRYEGQGLASGANVLTF	TGTGCTAGTGGTTTGCCCCGGTACGAAGGACAGGGCCTGGCTTCTGGGGCCAACGTCCTGACTTTC	.	TRBJ2-6	TRBD1	TRBV12-5
CSVTGTPSYNEQFF	TGCAGCGTGACCGGGACACCCTCCTACAATGAGCAGTTCTTC	once	TRBJ2-1	.	TRBV29-1
CASTPDQGRVYEQYF	TGTGCCAGCACCCCCGACCAAGGTCGGGTGTACGAGCAGTACTTC	.	TRBJ2-7	.	TRBV6-5
CASSTQRGGTSGTDTQYF	TGTGCCAGCAGCACCCAGCGGGGGGGGACTAGTGGCACAGATACGCAGTATTTT	.	TRBJ2-3	TRBD2	TRBV7-3
CASSLGARVGTEAFF	TGTGCCAGCAGCTTAGGAGCCAGGGTGGGCACTGAAGCTTTCTTT	.	TRBJ1-1	.	TRBV7-9
CASSEVGPGNQETQYF	TGTGCCAGCTCCGAGGTCGGGCCGGGAAACCAAGAGACCCAGTACTTC	.	TRBJ2-5	.	TRBV18
CASSQKRVTEAFF	TGTGCCAGCAGCCAAAAGCGGGTTACTGAAGCTTTCTTT	.	TRBJ1-1	.	TRBV7-2
CASSLDVGGVQPQHF	TGTGCCAGCAGCTTAGATGTCGGGGGGGTCCAGCCCCAGCATTTT	.	TRBJ1-5	.	TRBV11-2
CSVRDRVTGELFF	TGCAGCGTGAGGGACAGGGTCACCGGGGAGCTGTTTTTT	.	TRBJ2-2	TRBD1	TRBV29-1
CASGGSGVNEQFF	TGTGCCAGCGGAGGTAGCGGAGTTAATGAGCAGTTCTTC	.	TRBJ2-1	.	TRBV6-5
CASSSSGGYRAFF	TGTGCCAGCAGCTCCTCAGGGGGCTATCGAGCTTTCTTT	.	TRBJ1-1	TRBD1	TRBV5-5